This T cell receptor beta chain derives from a study of CD8+CD57+ T cells in acquired aplastic anemia (dated by TCRdb to 2017 to 2018). Regarding the study in general: A mean of about 3.2 ug of DNA, ranging from about 0.19 to 30 ug, was extracted from sorted CD4+ and CD8+ cells. Mean read counts for healthy donor samples were 8.5 million to 10.8 million for CD4+ cells and 11.0 million for CD8+ cells.

Trimming takes 0 bases from V and 6 bases from J, and the germline ends sit 2 bases apart. CDR1 and CDR2 (SGHVT, SQSDAQ) derive from the germline V gene. The CDR3 numbers 11 residues from cysteine through phenylalanine. Of the read, only the CDR3 DNA is kept; its 33 bases are in frame from base 1. The table lists this clonotype with a few counts. Its antigen is still unknown. No much larger clone exists at a distance of one base, and base qualities are not known. The study deep-sequenced TCR repertoires of sorted CD4+ and CD8+ blood T cells from severe aplastic anemia patients and healthy subjects. Ficoll-Paque density gradient centrifugation was used to isolate peripheral blood mononuclear cells. Before DNA was extracted, CD4+ and CD8+ T cells were sorted using either FACS or magnetic beads. Genomic DNA was used as template for profiling of TCR beta VDJ combinations and CDR3 sequences. An Illumina HiSeq 2000 was used for TCR repertoire sequencing. For the original study's pipeline: TRBV/TRBJ rearrangement plots, CDR3 size and DJ length profiles, and Simpson's diversity index were used to assess repertoires. The most abundant DNA sequence in the deep sequencing data was taken as the immunodominant clone. CDR3 amino acid sequences were screened for sharing across subjects and compared with published repertoires and the VDJdb database. TCRdb took the public reads, trimmed them with fastp at Q25, ran MiXCR for clone calling and kept in-frame beta chains. A single entry per CDR3 protein holds the most common genes and DNA from its merged rows. The V and J calls come from TCRdb's annotation, not from the publication. The sample profile shows roughly 180,000 distinct CDR3 sequences; about half of them were found once. The top ten clones comprise around 3% of the sample.

What the authors observed across the whole study: Patients and healthy controls showed no significant difference in CD8+ Simpson's diversity (P=0.060). Roughly 30 CD8+ CDR3 sequences were found to be shared between patients and controls, but these sequences appeared to be highly expressed in patients and within the immunodominant clones of the patients.

The sample consisted of sorted CD4+, CD8+, or CD8+CD57+ T cells (not recorded which) from PBMCs. The receptor chain draws on TRBV7-4 and TRBJ1-1; the D gene remains uncertain. The source is a human donor in good health. The sequenced DNA is TGTGCCAGCAGCTTAGCGGCTGAAGCTTTCTTT. It translates to CASSLAAEAFF.